This TCR beta chain was documented in a study of blood T cell repertoires in COVID-19. Overall study context: Samples of COVID-19 (acute and convalescent) were obtained from the United States, Italy and Spain. Sources were T cells, B-cell-depleted T cells, or PBMCs; the material itself was cDNA or gDNA.

This CDR3 spans 13 amino acids. From germline, CDR1 is LNHDA and CDR2 SQIVND (reference sequence). V lost 4 bases, J lost 4 bases, and 3 bases stayed unmatched. Original handling: Estimates of nucleated cell counts were drawn from the amplification of reference gene primers. Sequenced by immunoSEQ multiplex PCR; TCRdb stores in-frame clones only, minus some. V and J calls and clone size are copied from that table; D and trimming were computed from the DNA. The data show hundreds of thousands of clones, over 75% seen once. This clonotype was sampled from a woman between 50 and 59 years old who had recovered from COVID-19. V is TRBV19 and J is TRBJ1-2; TRBD1 agrees at 7 bases. The specimen sequenced was peripheral blood. The CDR3 reads CASSTTGLYGYTF. The CDR3 DNA reads TGTGCCAGTAGTACGACAGGGCTCTATGGCTACACCTTC.